Following are 32 T cell receptor beta chains from one sample sequenced in a study of shared T cell receptors in the human thymus. Clones were read by immunoSEQ multiplex PCR, and TCRdb kept only the in-frame ones, dropping some. The sample contains about 660,000 clones, approximately 89% of which appear only once. These data are also associated with another study on human thymus T cells.

The material sequenced was thymocytes. All receptors derive from a boy less than two years old with a congenital heart defect.

The rearrangement uses TRBV5-6 and TRBJ1-2; tentatively, D is TRBD1 (5 bases). The germline gives CDR1 SGHDT, CDR2 YYEEEE. With 1 base removed from V and 4 bases from J, the gap between germline ends came to 14 bases. The CDR3 extends over 15 amino acids. The chain's CDR3 is CASSLSTWGIYGYTF. The CDR3 DNA reads TGTGCCAGCAGCTTGTCAACTTGGGGCATCTATGGCTACACCTTC.

The chain links TRBV10-3 to TRBJ1-5; D is perhaps TRBD1 (5 bases). V gave up 10 bases and J gave up 1 base, with 14 bases separating them. This CDR3 is built from 14 residues. Germline CDR1 is ENHRY and CDR2 is SYGVKD. CDR3 DNA sequence: TGTGCCACTCGGGCGGGGGACAGCAATCAGCCCCAGCATTTT. The encoded protein is CATRAGDSNQPQHF.

This sequence joins TRBV27 and TRBJ2-1; TRBD1 aligns across 9 bases. Germline CDR1 reads MNHEY; CDR2 reads SMNVEV (reference sequence). V gave up 5 bases and J gave up 5 bases; unmatched junction bases: 10. The CDR3 consists of 16 residues. CDR3 residues: CASSRGQGTFHNEQFF. CDR3 nucleotide sequence: TGTGCCAGCAGTCGAGGACAGGGGACCTTCCACAATGAGCAGTTCTTC.

The rearrangement joins TRBV6-4 to TRBJ1-6, with TRBD1 as a possible D gene (5 bases). Germline V CDR1 and CDR2: MRHNA, SNTAGT. V lost 6 bases and J 5 bases, leaving 17 bases between the germline ends. This CDR3 has 16 residues. CDR3 nucleotides: TGTGCCAGCAGATTGTGGGGGGGGGACCATAATTCACCCCTCCACTTT. Translated, it gives CASRLWGGDHNSPLHF.

The genes are TRBV4-3 and TRBJ2-1; a weak D match, TRBD2 (6 bases). CDR1 is LGHNA and CDR2 is YSLEER in the germline V gene. The CDR3 is made up of 18 amino acids. V was trimmed by 0 bases and J by 5 bases, leaving 20 bases between them. CDR3 sequence (DNA): TGCGCCAGCAGCCAAGATGCGCGGCGGGGCGCGGCACACAATGAGCAGTTCTTC. It encodes CASSQDARRGAAHNEQFF.

The chain employs TRBV14 and TRBJ2-1; TRBD2 matches at 15 bases. Germline lookup yields CDR1 SGHDN and CDR2 FVKESK. CDR3 length: 16 amino acids. The junction had 3 bases not matched to a gene; V was cut back by 4 bases and J by 5 bases. CDR3 loop: CASSPGTSGRNNEQFF. The CDR3 DNA reads TGTGCCAGCAGCCCCGGGACTAGCGGGAGGAACAATGAGCAGTTCTTC.

This chain joins TRBV10-3 and TRBJ2-5; 7 bases are shared with TRBD2. V shed 4 bases and J 5 bases; nucleotides not matched to a gene: 10. The CDR3 runs to 15 residues. Per the germline V gene, CDR1 is ENHRY and CDR2 is SYGVKD. CDR3 DNA sequence: TGTGCCATCAGTGTTACGGCTAGCGGAGAGGAGACCCAGTACTTC. This translates into CAISVTASGEETQYF.

The CDR3 sequence is CASALGGEQMWKLFF. In nucleotides, the CDR3 is TGTGCCAGCGCTCTTGGGGGGGAACAAATGTGGAAACTGTTTTTT. The rearrangement uses TRBV28 and TRBJ1-4; perhaps TRBD1 as D (5 bases). V was shortened by 8 bases and J by 11 bases, with 24 bases between the two germline ends. The CDR3 is 15 residues long. Germline CDR1 MDHEN, CDR2 SYDVKM.

J is TRBJ2-3 and V is TRBV14; D gene uncertain. Looked up from germline, CDR1 is SGHDN and CDR2 is FVKESK. The CDR3 loop spans 13 amino acids. V was trimmed by 5 bases and J by 4 bases, leaving 10 bases between them. CDR3 amino acids: CASSSRIPDTQYF. CDR3 in DNA: TGTGCCAGCAGCTCCCGTATCCCAGATACGCAGTATTTT.

The chain has TRBV5-5 and TRBJ1-5, with a tentative D call TRBD1 (5 bases). Deletions cut 4 bases from V and 0 bases from J, with 17 bases between. Germline CDR1 and CDR2: SGHKS and YYEKEE (reference sequence). The CDR3 is 17 residues long. CDR3 sequence: CASSARDSILSNQPQHF. In DNA, the CDR3 is TGTGCCAGCAGCGCACGGGACTCTATTCTTAGCAATCAGCCCCAGCATTTT.

This clone was recorded only once. This chain joins TRBV5-1 and TRBJ2-7; 7 bases agree with TRBD1. In germline, CDR1 is SGHRS, CDR2 YFSETQ. CDR3 length equals 16 residues. With V trimmed by 1 base and J by 2 bases, 9 bases remained unmatched. The chain's CDR3 is CASSLTLQGFPYEQYF. Written as DNA, the CDR3 is TGCGCCAGCAGCTTGACCTTACAGGGGTTCCCCTACGAGCAGTACTTC.

V and J are TRBV29-1 and TRBJ2-3; 7 positions agree with TRBD2. The V and J ends lost 2 bases and 4 bases, in that order; junction bases with no gene match: 9. CDR1 SQVTM and CDR2 ANQGSEA come from the germline V gene. The CDR3 sequence is 15 residues long. DNA for the CDR3: TGCAGCGTTGAAACGGTAGGGAGGGTCGCAGATACGCAGTATTTT. Translation gives CSVETVGRVADTQYF.

Concerning this clone itself: A read error is likely, as this CDR3 ends without the conserved phenylalanine or tryptophan. The chain is built from TRBV25-1 and TRBJ1-2, with D possibly being TRBD1 (6 bases). The CDR3 spans 13 residues. Germline CDR1 and CDR2: MGHDK and SYGVNS. The germline V and J ends were trimmed by 8 bases and 7 bases, with 17 bases remaining between them. The CDR3 sequence is CASSQGCLGGYTV. The CDR3 nucleotides are TGTGCCAGCTCACAGGGATGTCTAGGTGGCTACACCGTC.

This rearrangement joins TRBV18 to TRBJ1-1; 8 positions match TRBD1. CDR3 length: 16 amino acids. Germline CDR1 reads KGHSH; CDR2 reads LQKENI. Unmatched junction bases numbered 10, after V lost 5 bases and J lost 2 bases. CDR3 nucleotide sequence: TGTGCCAGCTCAGACCGTGGACAGGGCCCTAACACTGAAGCTTTCTTT. Translation: CASSDRGQGPNTEAFF.

V usage is TRBV4-3 and J usage is TRBJ2-1, with TRBD2 matching over 8 bases. This CDR3 contains 17 residues. Germline assignment: CDR1 LGHNA and CDR2 YSLEER. V shed 0 bases and J 7 bases; nucleotides not matched to a gene: 11. This chain's CDR3 is CASSQEIAGLVLNEQFF. The CDR3 nucleotides read TGCGCCAGCAGCCAAGAAATAGCGGGACTTGTTCTAAATGAGCAGTTCTTC.

V is TRBV28 and J is TRBJ2-2; 8 bases match TRBD2. CDR3 length: 16 amino acids. In germline, CDR1 is MDHEN, CDR2 SYDVKM. Unmatched junction bases numbered 12, after V lost 7 bases and J lost 5 bases. The CDR3 nucleotides are TGTGCCAGCAACCTTCCCTCGGGACTAGGAACCGGGGAGCTGTTTTTT. Residues: CASNLPSGLGTGELFF.

The chain recombines TRBV29-1 with TRBJ2-3, with 9 positions matching TRBD1. Germline loops: CDR1 SQVTM, CDR2 ANQGSEA. CDR3 length: 12 amino acids. This chain's CDR3 is CRAGQGWDTQYF. The CDR3 bases are TGCAGAGCGGGACAGGGATGGGATACGCAGTATTTT.

This sequence joins TRBV6-5 and TRBJ1-6; the D gene is possibly TRBD1 (6 bases). The germline V gene has CDR1 MNHEY and CDR2 SVGAGI. This CDR3 is 14 amino acids long. V shed 5 bases and J shed 9 bases, with 14 bases lying between them. CDR3 in DNA: TGTGCCAGCAGTACCGGGACATCGACTTCACCCCTCCACTTT. This gives the protein CASSTGTSTSPLHF.

This sequence joins TRBV15 and TRBJ2-3; D not resolved. This CDR3 is built from 13 residues. Trimming removed 1 base from V and 6 bases from J, with 8 bases in between. Germline V CDR1 and CDR2: LNHNV, YYDKDF (reference sequence). CDR3 protein: CATSRVRKDTQYF. CDR3 nucleotide sequence: TGTGCCACCAGCAGAGTGCGGAAGGATACGCAGTATTTT.

The chain joins TRBV4-3 to TRBJ2-1, with TRBD1 matching 8 bases. CDR1 and CDR2 from the germline V gene are LGHNA and YSLEER. The CDR3 length is 19 residues. V trimming: 1 base; J trimming: 6 bases; junction bases outside the gene matches: 17. DNA for the CDR3: TGCGCCAGCAGCCAAGGGGCAGACCACTTCAGGGGGCCCCCCAATGAGCAGTTCTTC. Protein: CASSQGADHFRGPPNEQFF.

V and J are TRBV28 and TRBJ2-7, with 16 bases matching TRBD2. The CDR3 length is 19 residues. Looked up from germline, CDR1 is MDHEN and CDR2 is SYDVKM. J was trimmed by 4 bases and V by 2 bases; bases with no gene match: 11. Here the CDR3 reads CASSLSRGLAGGPRYEQYF. The CDR3 DNA is TGTGCCAGCAGTTTAAGCCGGGGACTAGCGGGAGGGCCAAGATACGAGCAGTACTTC.

The V and J genes are TRBV9 and TRBJ2-3; TRBD1 agrees at 8 bases. Per germline, CDR1 SGDLS and CDR2 YYNGEE. The CDR3 spans 16 residues. J was trimmed by 4 bases and V by 4 bases; bases with no gene match: 11. The CDR3 coding sequence is TGTGCCAGCAGCCTAACTGACAGGGGTTGGTCAGATACGCAGTATTTT. Protein sequence: CASSLTDRGWSDTQYF.

This chain links TRBV7-2 with TRBJ2-1, with 10 bases identical to TRBD2. The junction had 10 bases not matched to a gene; V was cut back by 1 base and J by 4 bases. CDR1 and CDR2 from the germline V gene are SGHTA and FQGNSA. The CDR3 consists of 18 residues. The chain's CDR3 is CASSLVRVLAGPYNEQFF. The DNA of the CDR3 is TGTGCCAGCAGCTTAGTGAGGGTACTAGCGGGACCTTACAATGAGCAGTTCTTC.

The rearrangement links TRBV4-3 to TRBJ2-7, with D possibly being TRBD1 (5 bases). The V and J ends lost 0 bases and 0 bases respectively, with 9 bases between them. Germline-derived CDR1 and CDR2 are LGHNA and YSLEER. The CDR3 has 15 amino acids. CDR3 loop: CASSQEFRDSYEQYF. The CDR3 DNA is TGCGCCAGCAGCCAAGAATTCAGGGACTCCTACGAGCAGTACTTC.

V is TRBV6-6 and J is TRBJ1-2; 7 bases map to TRBD1. The CDR3 totals 16 residues. Germline values: CDR1 MNHNY, CDR2 SVGAGI (reference sequence). V was clipped by 2 bases and J by 4 bases; unmatched bases: 10. CDR3 in amino acids: CASSYQQQGSVYGYTF. Here the CDR3 DNA reads TGTGCCAGCAGTTACCAACAACAGGGGTCGGTCTATGGCTACACCTTC.

The V gene is TRBV10-3, the J gene TRBJ2-4, with 7 bases fitting TRBD1. V shed 0 bases, J shed 14 bases, and the junction held 7 bases outside the gene matches. Germline CDR1 reads ENHRY; CDR2 reads SYGVKD. The CDR3 contains 13 residues. CDR3 region: CAISESNCDREYF. The CDR3 nucleotides read TGTGCCATCAGTGAGTCGAACTGTGACAGGGAGTACTTC.

V usage is TRBV28 and J usage is TRBJ2-1, with TRBD1 matching over 8 bases. Germline V gene data show CDR1 as MDHEN and CDR2 as SYDVKM. J gave up 2 bases and V 7 bases, and 10 bases lay outside the gene matches. This CDR3 contains 16 residues. The CDR3: CASNRQGIIPYNEQFF. CDR3 in DNA: TGTGCCAGCAACAGACAGGGGATCATCCCCTACAATGAGCAGTTCTTC.

V gene TRBV14 combines with J gene TRBJ2-1, with D maybe TRBD2 (7 bases). CDR1 and CDR2 (germline): SGHDN, FVKESK. Trimming cost V 3 bases and J 2 bases, with 14 bases left between them. CDR3 size: 16 residues. This CDR3 reads CASSHTEGGTYNEQFF. The CDR3, as DNA: TGTGCCAGCAGCCATACAGAGGGGGGGACCTACAATGAGCAGTTCTTC.

This chain uses TRBV28 with TRBJ1-1; unclear D gene. V was clipped by 1 base and J by 7 bases, with 7 bases between them. The CDR3 spans 12 residues. The germline V gene encodes CDR1 MDHEN and CDR2 SYDVKM. The CDR3: CASSLSPGEAFF. CDR3 nucleotide sequence: TGTGCCAGCAGTTTATCGCCGGGTGAAGCTTTCTTT.

The gene calls are TRBV6-5 and TRBJ2-2, with D possibly matching TRBD2 (5 bases). Germline V gives CDR1 MNHEY, CDR2 SVGAGI. The CDR3 consists of 14 residues. Trimming removed 6 bases at V and 5 bases at J, with 13 bases between. The chain's CDR3 is CASRTPGLTGELFF. The DNA of the CDR3 is TGTGCCAGCAGAACCCCGGGGTTGACCGGGGAGCTGTTTTTT.

As for this clone: This sample includes further DNA sequences coding for the same CDR3. V is TRBV5-6 and J is TRBJ1-1, with 9 bases matching TRBD1. Germline trimming cut 2 bases from V and 4 bases from J; bases unmatched to any gene: 3. Germline V lookup: CDR1 SGHDT, CDR2 YYEEEE. This CDR3 spans 14 amino acids. This chain's CDR3 is CASSFGDRVTEAFF. CDR3 DNA: TGTGCCAGCAGCTTTGGGGACAGGGTCACTGAAGCTTTCTTT.

The sample holds a few counts of this clone. This chain uses TRBV11-2 with TRBJ2-7, with D maybe TRBD2 (6 bases). The CDR3 extends over 16 amino acids. V was shortened by 4 bases and J by 0 bases, with 16 bases between the two germline ends. Germline-derived CDR1 and CDR2 are SGHAT and FQNNGV. CDR3 DNA sequence: TGTGCCAGCAGCTCAAAACTAGCTGGTAGCTCCTACGAGCAGTACTTC. Protein sequence: CASSSKLAGSSYEQYF.